This is a list of T cell receptor beta chains from one sample in a study of blood T cell repertoires in COVID-19. The method was immunoSEQ multiplex PCR; TCRdb's version includes in-frame clones alone and lacks a portion of them. The sample shows about 200,000 clones, around four fifths of them seen only once. The sequenced sample consisted of PBMCs or T cells enriched from blood (not recorded which). All receptors come from a man aged 35 to 55 who had recovered from COVID-19. Each CDR3 is given with its conserved first and last residue. A D gene is named only where the DNA matches it firmly. Clone size is not always given. Where it is, it says once, few, many or a class for expanded clones.

J gene	D gene	V gene	clone size	CDR3 length	CDR3 DNA	CDR3 protein
TRBJ1-4	-	TRBV28	once	13	TGTGCCATAAAGGGGCCGTCTAATGAAAAACTGTTTTTT	CAIKGPSNEKLFF
TRBJ2-1	TRBD1	TRBV4-3	few	14	TGCGCCAGCAGCCAGAGACAGGGCTACAATGAGCAGTTCTTC	CASSQRQGYNEQFF
TRBJ1-5	TRBD1	TRBV19	few	15	TGTGCCAGTAGGGCGACAGGGGGCGAGGATCAGCCCCAGCATTTT	CASRATGGEDQPQHF
TRBJ1-3	TRBD1	TRBV5-1	-	15	TGCGCCAGCAGTCTAGGGGGCGCGGGGGGAAACACCATATATTTT	CASSLGGAGGNTIYF
TRBJ2-3	TRBD2	TRBV7-9	-	17	TGTGCCAGCAGCTTAGGGTGGCGGCTAGCGGGCTCAGATACGCAGTATTTT	CASSLGWRLAGSDTQYF
TRBJ1-4	-	TRBV6-5	-	14	TGTGCCAGCAGCTTGAGGGCTGAGGCCGAAAAACTGTTTTTT	CASSLRAEAEKLFF
TRBJ2-7	TRBD1	TRBV9	-	15	TGTGCCAGCAGCCCGACAGGGGATAGCTCCTACGAGCAGTACTTC	CASSPTGDSSYEQYF
TRBJ1-1	-	TRBV5-1	-	13	TGCGCCAGCATGCCCGGGGGGGACACTGAAGCTTTCTTT	CASMPGGDTEAFF
TRBJ1-3	-	TRBV3-1/TRBV3-2	-	16	TGTGCCAGCAGCCAAGTTAAACTGAGCTCTGGAAACACCATATATTTT	CASSQVKLSSGNTIYF
TRBJ2-1	-	TRBV27	-	16	TGTGCCAGCAGTCCGGCCCCGACAGGAACCTACAATGAGCAGTTCTTC	CASSPAPTGTYNEQFF
TRBJ1-3	-	TRBV3-1/TRBV3-2	-	14	TGTGCCAGCAGCCAAGATCAGACAGGTCTCACCATATATTTT	CASSQDQTGLTIYF
TRBJ2-4	TRBD2	TRBV19	-	16	TGTGCCAGTAGTATAGCACTAGCGGGAGGTGGGGACATTCAGTACTTC	CASSIALAGGGDIQYF
TRBJ1-5	TRBD1	TRBV7-3	once	18	TGTGCCAGCAGCTTAACCCCCGGGGCAGGGGGAAACAATCAGCCCCAGCATTTT	CASSLTPGAGGNNQPQHF
TRBJ1-2	TRBD1	TRBV5-1	-	13	TGCGCCAGCAGCGGCGGGACAGGGGGAGGCTACACCTTC	CASSGGTGGGYTF
TRBJ2-7	-	TRBV28	-	15	TGTGCCAGCATAAAATGGGACGGAGGGATGGGCGAGCAGTACTTC	CASIKWDGGMGEQYF
TRBJ2-3	-	TRBV2	-	16	TGTGCCACCCAGGGACCCTCAGGGGGGCGCGCAGATACGCAGTATTTT	CATQGPSGGRADTQYF
TRBJ2-1	-	TRBV7-2	once	13	TGTGCCAGCAGCCTGCAGGGGGGCCATGAGCAGTTCTTC	CASSLQGGHEQFF
TRBJ1-3	-	TRBV15	-	14	TGTGCCACCAGCATCCAGACATCAGGAAACACCATATATTTT	CATSIQTSGNTIYF
TRBJ2-1	TRBD2	TRBV5-1	-	20	TGCGCCAGCAGTTGGCCAGGCGGAAGGTCACTAGCGGGTAACCACAATGAGCAGTTCTTC	CASSWPGGRSLAGNHNEQFF
TRBJ1-3	-	TRBV28	once	15	TGTGCCAGCAGTTTTCGTCGGGGGGCGGGTAACACCATATATTTT	CASSFRRGAGNTIYF
TRBJ2-2	-	TRBV9	few	16	TGTGCCAGCAGCGTAGCTCTCGGGGGGCAAGGCGGGGAGCTGTTTTTT	CASSVALGGQGGELFF
TRBJ1-1	TRBD1	TRBV6-5	-	15	TGTGCCAGCAGCCCAGGTGACAGGGAGAACACTGAAGCTTTCTTT	CASSPGDRENTEAFF
TRBJ1-1	-	TRBV19	-	10	TGTGCCAGTAAATCGGGTGCAACTTTCTTT	CASKSGATFF
TRBJ2-3	-	TRBV9	-	15	TGTGCCAGCAGCGCCCTAGGCGGCCTGGGAGATACGCAGTATTTT	CASSALGGLGDTQYF
TRBJ1-2	TRBD1	TRBV28	-	15	TGTGCCAGCAGTTTCCGGGACAGGGGGTACTATGGCTACACCTTC	CASSFRDRGYYGYTF
TRBJ1-5	-	TRBV28	-	14	TGTGCCAGCAGGCGGGGGGGTACGAATCAGCCCCAGCATTTT	CASRRGGTNQPQHF
TRBJ2-2	TRBD1	TRBV30	-	13	TGTGCCTGGAGTAGACAGGGGCCCGGGGAGCTGTTTTTT	CAWSRQGPGELFF
TRBJ2-3	TRBD2	TRBV13	once	16	TGTGCCAGCAGCTTAAGGGACTATCCTAGCACAGATACGCAGTATTTT	CASSLRDYPSTDTQYF
TRBJ2-3	-	TRBV11-3	-	13	TGTGCCAGCAGTACTTTCCGCGAGGATACGCAGTATTTT	CASSTFREDTQYF
TRBJ1-3	-	TRBV4-3	-	13	TGCGCCAGCAGCCAAGATCGTGGAAACACCATATATTTT	CASSQDRGNTIYF
TRBJ2-3	TRBD2	TRBV6-5	-	15	TGTGCCAGCAGTTACCAGCGGGACCTCACAGATACGCAGTATTTT	CASSYQRDLTDTQYF
TRBJ2-4	-	TRBV9	-	12	TGTGCCAGCCGAGAGAGGGAAAACATTCAGTACTTC	CASRERENIQYF
TRBJ2-5	-	TRBV6-5	once	14	TGTGCCAGCACCCCCGGCAGGGGTGCAGAGACCCAGTACTTC	CASTPGRGAETQYF
TRBJ2-3	TRBD2	TRBV6-2/TRBV6-3	-	17	TGTGCCAGCAGTGACCCGGGACTAGCGGGAGTGGGGGATACGCAGTATTTT	CASSDPGLAGVGDTQYF
TRBJ2-2	-	TRBV29-1	-	15	TGCAGCGTTGAATTAGGAGGGACGAACACCGGGGAGCTGTTTTTT	CSVELGGTNTGELFF